Below are 30 T cell receptor beta chains sequenced from a single sample in a study of identical twins. TCRdb reprocessed the 5' RACE reads via MiXCR and lists one record per CDR3 protein. The table records approximately 670,000 distinct CDR3 sequences, around 5.7% of them present only once. Sequencing was done on a sample of naive T cells sorted from blood. Every receptor here comes from a man aged 18 to 29 in good health.

This clonotype came up many times. J is TRBJ2-1 and V is TRBV12-3 or TRBV12-4, with 12 bases fitting TRBD2. This CDR3 has 15 amino acids. J gave up 7 bases and V 5 bases, and 6 bases lay outside the gene matches. The CDR3 here is CASSPPGLAGNEQFF. The CDR3 bases are TGTGCCAGCAGTCCACCGGGACTAGCGGGTAATGAGCAGTTCTTC.

This clonotype was seen at least ten times. This chain links TRBV12-3 or TRBV12-4 with TRBJ1-5, with D possibly being TRBD1 (6 bases). Trimming removed 6 bases at V and 6 bases at J, with 12 bases between. This CDR3 contains 13 residues. In DNA form, the CDR3 reads TGTGCCAGCAGGTCCGGGGGCGCTCAGCCCCAGCATTTT. This gives the protein CASRSGGAQPQHF.

The table lists this clonotype with many counts. The rearrangement links TRBV29-1 to TRBJ2-3; either TRBD1 or TRBD2 may supply D (5 bases each). This CDR3 contains 10 residues. V dropped 4 bases and J dropped 6 bases, with 5 bases sitting between them. Germline CDR1 and CDR2: SQVTM and ANQGSEA. The CDR3 nucleotides are TGCAGCGTTGGGGGGGATACGCAGTATTTT. Translation gives CSVGGDTQYF.

V usage is TRBV20-1 and J usage is TRBJ2-1; D gene ambiguous. Trimming removed 4 bases at V and 0 bases at J, with 13 bases between. This CDR3 is 15 amino acids long. Germline values: CDR1 DFQATT, CDR2 SNEGSKA (reference sequence). The CDR3 is CSAIRVESSYNEQFF. In DNA form, the CDR3 reads TGCAGTGCTATTCGCGTGGAGAGCTCCTACAATGAGCAGTTCTTC.

At least ten counts were recorded for this clonotype. This chain joins TRBV6-5 and TRBJ1-6, with unresolved D. Germline CDR1 and CDR2: MNHEY and SVGAGI. This CDR3 spans 14 amino acids. V lost 2 bases and J lost 7, with 9 bases in between. CDR3 loop: CASSYAPVNSPLHF. The CDR3 nucleotides are TGTGCCAGCAGTTACGCCCCGGTAAATTCACCCCTCCACTTT.

This clonotype was seen only a few times. The chain has TRBV12-3 or TRBV12-4 and TRBJ2-2; the match to TRBD2 covers 14 bases. Trimming took 4 bases from V and 8 from J; bases not matched to a gene: 6. CDR3 length: 16 amino acids. The CDR3 is CASSSGLAGAGGELFF. CDR3 sequence (DNA): TGTGCCAGCAGTTCGGGACTAGCGGGAGCAGGGGGGGAGCTGTTTTTT.

At least ten counts were recorded for this clonotype. The chain has TRBV6-1 and TRBJ2-5; tentative D call: TRBD1 (6 bases). This CDR3 has 13 amino acids. The germline V gene encodes CDR1 MNHNS and CDR2 SASEGT. The germline V and J ends were trimmed by 5 bases and 4 bases, with 11 bases remaining between them. The CDR3: CASSQQGTETQYF. DNA of the CDR3: TGTGCCAGCAGTCAACAGGGTACAGAGACCCAGTACTTC.

V is TRBV12-3 or TRBV12-4 and J is TRBJ2-2, with 8 bases aligning to TRBD2. V shed 4 bases, J shed 7 bases, and the junction held 11 bases outside the gene matches. The CDR3 consists of 16 residues. The CDR3 nucleotides read TGTGCCAGCAGTTCTTCCGGGACTAGTGGGGTCGGGGAGCTGTTTTTT. Encoded protein: CASSSSGTSGVGELFF.

This clonotype has a count of ten or more. J is TRBJ2-1 and V is TRBV20-1; D remains ambiguous. The CDR3 has 13 amino acids. V was pared by 7 bases and J by 4 bases, with 14 bases between. Per the germline V gene, CDR1 is DFQATT and CDR2 is SNEGSKA (reference sequence). Here the CDR3 reads CSGHWPQYNEQFF. The CDR3 coding sequence is TGCAGTGGTCACTGGCCTCAATACAATGAGCAGTTCTTC.

This clonotype was seen only a few times. J is TRBJ1-2 and V is TRBV24-1; D unclear. The V end was cut by 4 bases, the J end by 3 bases, with 8 bases between. Looked up from germline, CDR1 is KGHDR and CDR2 is SFDVKD. The CDR3 consists of 13 residues. CDR3 sequence reads: CATSDVSHYGYTF. The CDR3 coding sequence is TGTGCCACCAGTGACGTATCCCACTATGGCTACACCTTC.

The table lists this clonotype with many counts. This rearrangement joins TRBV12-3 or TRBV12-4 to TRBJ2-5; D remains unclear. This CDR3 contains 14 residues. Between the trimmed V and J ends, which lost 3 bases and 3 bases, there was a span of 11 bases. The CDR3 protein is CASSFSLAKETQYF. CDR3 nucleotides: TGTGCCAGCAGTTTCAGTTTAGCCAAAGAGACCCAGTACTTC.

At least ten counts were recorded for this clonotype. The V and J genes are TRBV12-3 or TRBV12-4 and TRBJ2-2; D gene ambiguous. The V end was cut by 5 bases, the J end by 2 bases, with 6 bases between. This CDR3 is 13 amino acids long. CDR3 sequence: CASSRINTGELFF. The DNA for the CDR3 is TGTGCCAGCAGTCGGATTAACACCGGGGAGCTGTTTTTT.

Regarding this clonotype: The junction shows a germline mismatch at one end, possibly a read error. The rearrangement links TRBV20-1 to TRBJ2-1, with 8 positions matching TRBD1. The germline V gene encodes CDR1 DFQATT and CDR2 SNEGSKA (reference sequence). The CDR3 is made up of 17 amino acids. CDR3 sequence: CSARGQGQLISYNEQFF. CDR3 coding DNA: TGCAGTGCCAGAGGACAGGGCCAACTAATCTCCTACAATGAGCAGTTCTTC.

This clonotype was seen many times. The chain recombines TRBV7-6 with TRBJ2-7; the match to TRBD2 covers 12 bases. Germline V gene lookup returns CDR1 SGHVS and CDR2 FNYEAQ. J was trimmed by 5 bases and V by 7 bases; bases with no gene match: 6. The CDR3 loop spans 14 amino acids. The CDR3 DNA is TGTGCCAGCACGCCGAGGACTAGCGGGAACGAGCAGTACTTC. It codes for CASTPRTSGNEQYF.

This clonotype was recorded at least ten times. J is TRBJ1-6 and V is TRBV12-3 or TRBV12-4, with D unclear. The V gene lost 1 base and the J gene lost 11 bases, with 3 bases spanning the gap. The CDR3 has 11 residues. CDR3 amino acids: CASSLGTPLHF. The CDR3, as DNA: TGTGCCAGCAGTTTAGGAACACCCCTCCACTTT.

The chain links TRBV6-6 to TRBJ2-7; D is unresolved. The CDR3 length is 10 residues. Germline CDR1 reads MNHNY; CDR2 reads SVGAGI (reference sequence). V lost 6 bases and J 5 bases, leaving 5 bases between the germline ends. CDR3 nucleotide sequence: TGTGCCAGCAGAAACCACGAGCAGTACTTC. Translating it yields CASRNHEQYF.

This clonotype was seen a handful of times. The V gene is TRBV27, the J gene TRBJ2-1, with 11 bases that match TRBD1. The CDR3 totals 16 residues. Germline CDR1 MNHEY, CDR2 SMNVEV (reference sequence). V lost 6 bases to trimming and J lost 2 bases; unmatched junction nucleotides: 6. In nucleotides, the CDR3 is TGTGCCAGCAGAATTCTGGGACAGGGGGCCTACAATGAGCAGTTCTTC. Its protein is CASRILGQGAYNEQFF.

The V and J genes are TRBV18 and TRBJ2-7; tentatively, D is TRBD1 (6 bases). The CDR3 extends over 14 amino acids. Germline CDR1 and CDR2: KGHSH and LQKENI. V was pared by 3 bases and J by 1 base, with 10 bases between. In DNA form, the CDR3 reads TGTGCCAGCTCACCTTCCGGACAGTCCTACGAGCAGTACTTC. It encodes CASSPSGQSYEQYF.

In this sample, this clonotype turned up a few times. The chain combines TRBV11-2 with TRBJ2-1; 9 bases align to TRBD2. With 1 base clipped from V and 8 bases from J, the junction kept 6 bases outside the gene matches. Per the germline V gene, CDR1 is SGHAT and CDR2 is FQNNGV. The CDR3 runs 15 residues. The CDR3 spells CASSLGAGGAHEQFF. The CDR3 DNA follows: TGTGCCAGCAGCTTAGGAGCGGGAGGCGCCCATGAGCAGTTCTTC.

This clonotype was detected a few times. The chain recombines TRBV30 with TRBJ2-2; D gene ambiguous. Trimming cost V 3 bases and J 8 bases, with 10 bases left between them. Germline V gives CDR1 GTSNPN, CDR2 SVGIG (reference sequence). The CDR3 consists of 12 residues. The CDR3 DNA sequence: TGTGCCTGGAGAATGGTATGGGGGGAGCTGTTTTTT. This sequence encodes CAWRMVWGELFF.

This clonotype has a handful of counts. The chain combines TRBV20-1 with TRBJ1-6; 9 nucleotides agree with TRBD1. With V trimmed by 6 bases and J by 11 bases, 5 bases remained unmatched. Germline CDR1 and CDR2: DFQATT and SNEGSKA (reference sequence). The CDR3 sequence is 12 residues long. CDR3 DNA: TGCAGTGCCGGACAGGGGCGGACACCCCTCCACTTT. This gives the protein CSAGQGRTPLHF.

The chain is built from TRBV20-1 and TRBJ2-1; 7 positions match TRBD2. The CDR3 extends over 14 amino acids. J gave up 9 bases and V 3 bases, and 11 bases lay outside the gene matches. Germline loops: CDR1 DFQATT, CDR2 SNEGSKA (reference sequence). The CDR3 loop is CSASSGRTGSEQFF. CDR3 coding DNA: TGCAGTGCTAGTTCCGGGAGGACGGGCAGTGAGCAGTTCTTC.

This clonotype was detected ten times or more. V and J are TRBV4-1 and TRBJ2-7, with TRBD1 matching over 9 bases. The CDR3 runs to 14 residues. The germline V gene has CDR1 MGHRA and CDR2 YSYEKL. After removal of 4 bases from V and 4 bases from J, the junction contained 5 bases not matched to a gene. Here the CDR3 DNA reads TGCGCCAGCAGCCTCGACAGGGGGAGGTACGAGCAGTACTTC. It is translated as CASSLDRGRYEQYF.

In DNA form, the CDR3 reads TGTGCCAGCAGCTTGGGGACAGTGAACTATGGCTACACCTTC. It is translated as CASSLGTVNYGYTF. This sequence joins TRBV7-2 and TRBJ1-2; TRBD1 matches at 7 bases. The germline V gene encodes CDR1 SGHTA and CDR2 FQGNSA. V shed 3 bases and J 2 bases; nucleotides not matched to a gene: 3. This CDR3 spans 14 amino acids.

In its sample, this clonotype was seen many times. J is TRBJ2-3 and V is TRBV6-1; D not resolved. The CDR3 loop spans 13 amino acids. The V end lost 6 bases, the J end lost 4 bases, and 11 bases lay between the germline ends. Germline CDR1 is MNHNS and CDR2 is SASEGT. Written as DNA, the CDR3 is TGTGCCAGCAGCCACTTAATCGCAGATACGCAGTATTTT. The encoded protein is CASSHLIADTQYF.

In its sample, this clonotype was seen many times. The chain uses TRBV4-3 and TRBJ2-1; TRBD1 is a possible D gene (5 bases). V was pared by 0 bases and J by 10 bases, with 13 bases between. CDR1 is LGHNA and CDR2 is YSLEER in the germline V gene. There are 14 residues in the CDR3. The CDR3 loop is CASSQDVTGWEQFF. CDR3 nucleotide sequence: TGCGCCAGCAGCCAAGATGTTACAGGATGGGAGCAGTTCTTC.

This clonotype was recorded a few times. CDR3 DNA sequence: TGTGCCAGCAGCCATACCAGGGGCTACACAGATACGCAGTATTTT. Encoded protein: CASSHTRGYTDTQYF. The chain recombines TRBV14 with TRBJ2-3, with a possible D match to TRBD1 (6 bases). Trimming took off 3 bases at V and 2 bases at J, with 12 bases between the two ends. Germline-derived CDR1 and CDR2 are SGHDN and FVKESK. The CDR3 length is 15 residues. The full variable domain, in which reference TRBV14 and TRBJ2-3 provide the parts outside the CDR3, is EAGVTQFPSHSVIEKGQTVTLRCDPISGHDNLYWYRRVMGKEIKFLLHFVKESKQDESGMPNNRFLAERTGGTYSTLKVQPAELEDSGVYFCASSHTRGYTDTQYFGPGTRLTVL.

The rearrangement uses TRBV12-3 or TRBV12-4 and TRBJ2-5; the D is unclear. The CDR3 consists of 13 residues. V dropped 5 bases and J dropped 2 bases, with 9 bases sitting between them. The CDR3 is CASSLQYQETQYF. The DNA for the CDR3 is TGTGCCAGCAGTCTACAGTATCAAGAGACCCAGTACTTC.

This clonotype was found a few times. The chain links TRBV24-1 to TRBJ2-2, with 7 bases aligning to TRBD1. Per the germline V gene, CDR1 is KGHDR and CDR2 is SFDVKD. The V gene end was trimmed by 10 bases and the J gene end by 5 bases; junction bases not matched to a gene: 9. The CDR3 sequence is 14 residues long. The CDR3 nucleotides read TGTGCCACTGGGGGCAGGGGGACGACCGGGGAGCTGTTTTTT. The encoded protein is CATGGRGTTGELFF.

J is TRBJ2-7 and V is TRBV5-5; D ambiguous. This CDR3 contains 12 residues. V was pared by 4 bases and J by 5 bases, with 10 bases between. The germline V gene has CDR1 SGHKS and CDR2 YYEKEE (reference sequence). The CDR3: CASSGIGHEQYF. CDR3 nucleotide sequence: TGTGCCAGCAGCGGGATCGGCCACGAGCAGTACTTC.